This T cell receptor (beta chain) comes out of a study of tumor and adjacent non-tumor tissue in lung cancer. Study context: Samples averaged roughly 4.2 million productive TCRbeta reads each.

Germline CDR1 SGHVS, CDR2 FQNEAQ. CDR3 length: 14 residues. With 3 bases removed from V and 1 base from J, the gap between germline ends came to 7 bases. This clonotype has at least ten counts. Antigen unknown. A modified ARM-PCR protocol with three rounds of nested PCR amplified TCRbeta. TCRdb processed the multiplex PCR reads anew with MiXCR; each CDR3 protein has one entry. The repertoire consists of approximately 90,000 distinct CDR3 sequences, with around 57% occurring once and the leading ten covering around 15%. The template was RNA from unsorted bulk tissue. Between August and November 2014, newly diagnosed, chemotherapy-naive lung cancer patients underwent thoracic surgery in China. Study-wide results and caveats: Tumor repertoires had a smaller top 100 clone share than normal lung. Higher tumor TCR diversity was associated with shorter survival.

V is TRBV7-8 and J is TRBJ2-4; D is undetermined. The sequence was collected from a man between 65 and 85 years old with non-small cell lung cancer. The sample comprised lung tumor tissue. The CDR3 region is CASSFLSAKNIQYF. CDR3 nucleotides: TGTGCCAGCAGCTTCCTATCGGCCAAAAACATTCAGTACTTC. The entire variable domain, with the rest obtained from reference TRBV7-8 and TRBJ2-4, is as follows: GAGVSQSPRYKVAKRGQDVALRCDPISGHVSLFWYQQALGQGPEFLTYFQNEAQLDKSGLPSDRFFAERPEGSVSTLKIQRTQQEDSAVYLCASSFLSAKNIQYFGAGTRLSVL.